This record concerns one T cell receptor beta chain sequence. The source of the sample is a study of control samples from healthy donors and cancer patients. The CDR3 consists of 14 residues. The germline V gene encodes CDR1 SGHTA and CDR2 FQGNSA. V was shortened by 4 bases and J by 5 bases, with 11 bases between the two germline ends. Generated by immunoSEQ multiplex PCR, the TCRdb table keeps only in-frame clones and is missing some. The top ten clones hold 1.5% of a sample with roughly 220,000 clones, roughly 94% of them seen once. V and J are TRBV7-2 and TRBJ2-2, with D tentatively TRBD1 (5 bases). Sequencing was done on a sample of blood. The receptor was derived from a man aged 45-65 years in good health. CDR3 nucleotide sequence: TGTGCCAGCAGCTCCCCCAGGGTTACCGGGGAGCTGTTTTTT. Translation: CASSSPRVTGELFF.